The clone carrying this TCR beta chain occurred a few times. Per the authors' pipeline: Reference gene primer amplification gave nucleated cell count estimates. Generated by immunoSEQ multiplex PCR, the TCRdb table keeps only in-frame clones and is missing some. V and J calls plus clone size are reproduced from that table; the DNA served to infer D and trimming. The data contain about 110,000 clones, 85% to 90% of them seen just once; the ten biggest clones take up roughly 30%. The data belong to a study of blood T cell repertoires in COVID-19. Study-wide context: Samples came from the United States, Italy and Spain, spanning acute and convalescent COVID-19. T cells, B-cell-depleted T cells, or PBMCs provided the cDNA or gDNA that served as material.

Trimming removed 4 bases from V and 3 bases from J; junction bases left unmatched: 6. CDR1 is SGHRS, CDR2 YFSETQ, per germline. The CDR3 is made up of 15 amino acids. The chain employs TRBV5-1 and TRBJ2-5; TRBD1 matches 10 bases. The source material was peripheral blood. The clonotype was recovered from a woman aged 80 or over with acute or convalescent COVID-19. The CDR3 is CASSPRTGGKETQYF. CDR3 DNA sequence: TGCGCCAGCAGCCCACGGACAGGGGGGAAAGAGACCCAGTACTTC. The complete variable domain, with remaining parts taken from reference TRBV5-1 and TRBJ2-5, reads KAGVTQTPRYLIKTRGQQVTLSCSPISGHRSVSWYQQTPGQGLQFLFEYFSETQRNKGNFPGRFSGRQFSNSRSEMNVSTLELGDSALYLCASSPRTGGKETQYFGPGTRLLVL.